This T cell receptor (beta chain) was identified in a study of blood T cell repertoires in COVID-19. At the level of the study: Material from acute and convalescent COVID-19 was sourced from the United States, Italy and Spain.

The table came from immunoSEQ multiplex PCR; TCRdb's copy has only in-frame clones and leaves some out. The table records approximately 150,000 clones, approximately 86% of them present only once. The CDR3 length is 16 residues. The trim removed 6 bases at V and 8 bases at J, leaving 17 bases unmatched. From germline, CDR1 is SNHLY and CDR2 FYNNEI. Sequencing used peripheral blood. The receptor was derived from a man in his sixties or seventies with acute or convalescent COVID-19. The J gene is TRBJ1-2, the V gene TRBV2; 8 bases align to TRBD1. CDR3 sequence reads: CASRLGQGGLLVGYTF. CDR3 DNA sequence: TGTGCCAGCAGGCTTGGACAGGGTGGCCTCCTCGTGGGCTACACCTTC.